This TCR beta chain was sequenced for a study of CD8 T cells in Susac syndrome. From blood CD8+ and CD4+ T cells, TCR beta sequences were generated. The study used healthy donors as controls matched for age and sex. This CDR3 comprises 15 residues. Trimming removed 0 bases from V and 4 bases from J, with 9 bases in between. CDR1 is MNHEY, CDR2 SVGAGI, per germline. Reverse transcription of roughly 0.5 to 1 ug RNA was carried out with random hexamers. It was immunoSEQ multiplex PCR that amplified TCR beta CDR3 across 54 Vbeta and 13 Jbeta. TCRdb reanalysed the immunoSEQ multiplex PCR reads using MiXCR and keeps one entry per CDR3 protein. The table has 100,000 or so distinct CDR3 sequences, 85% to 95% seen once.

The TCR was taken from a human donor in good health. V is TRBV6-5 and J is TRBJ1-4, with a weak D call TRBD1 (6 bases). The sequenced material came from CD8+ T cells from PBMCs. CDR3 sequence reads: CASSYSVRGNEKLFF. The CDR3 region has the DNA TGTGCCAGCAGTTACTCGGTCAGGGGTAATGAAAAACTGTTTTTT.